Sequencing of this T cell receptor beta chain was carried out in a study of blood T cell repertoires in COVID-19. In the authors' workflow: How many nucleated cells were present was estimated from reference gene primer amplification. The assay was immunoSEQ multiplex PCR, and TCRdb's table has in-frame clones only and misses some. V and J calls and clone size are those listed in that table; D and trimming were worked out from the DNA. The table has some 42,000 clones, roughly 80% seen once; the top ten hold over 25%. Germline V gene sequence: CDR1 SGHRS, CDR2 YFSETQ. With V trimmed by 0 bases and J by 9 bases, 9 bases remained unmatched. CDR3 length equals 14 residues.

The sequence was obtained from a woman aged 70-85 years with acute or convalescent COVID-19. The V call is TRBV5-1, the J call TRBJ2-7; 7 nucleotides match TRBD1. Material: peripheral blood. As DNA, the CDR3 is TGCGCCAGCAGCTTGGCCGGACAGGCAGGCAGGCAGTACTTC. Translated, it gives CASSLAGQAGRQYF.